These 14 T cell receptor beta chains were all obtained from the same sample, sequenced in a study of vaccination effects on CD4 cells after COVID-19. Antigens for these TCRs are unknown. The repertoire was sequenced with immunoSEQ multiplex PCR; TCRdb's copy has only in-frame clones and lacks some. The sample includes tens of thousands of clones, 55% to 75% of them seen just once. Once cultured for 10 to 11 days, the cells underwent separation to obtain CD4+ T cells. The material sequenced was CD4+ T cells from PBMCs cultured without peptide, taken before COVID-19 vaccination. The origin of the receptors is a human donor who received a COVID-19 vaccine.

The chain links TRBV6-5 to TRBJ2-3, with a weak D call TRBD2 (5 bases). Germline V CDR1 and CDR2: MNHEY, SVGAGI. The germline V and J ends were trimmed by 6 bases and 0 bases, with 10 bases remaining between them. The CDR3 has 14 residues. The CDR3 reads CASSPRGSTDTQYF. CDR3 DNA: TGTGCCAGCAGCCCACGGGGTAGCACAGATACGCAGTATTTT.

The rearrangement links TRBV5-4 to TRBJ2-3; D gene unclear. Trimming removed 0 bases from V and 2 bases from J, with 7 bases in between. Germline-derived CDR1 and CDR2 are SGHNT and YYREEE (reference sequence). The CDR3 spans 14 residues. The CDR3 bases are TGTGCCAGCAGCTTGGACAGCGCCACAGATACGCAGTATTTT. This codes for CASSLDSATDTQYF.

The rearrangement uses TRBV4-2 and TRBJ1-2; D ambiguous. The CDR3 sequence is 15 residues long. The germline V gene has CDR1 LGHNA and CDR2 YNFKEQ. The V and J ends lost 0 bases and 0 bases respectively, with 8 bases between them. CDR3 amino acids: CASSQEGNTNYGYTF. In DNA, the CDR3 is TGTGCCAGCAGCCAAGAGGGGAATACTAACTATGGCTACACCTTC.

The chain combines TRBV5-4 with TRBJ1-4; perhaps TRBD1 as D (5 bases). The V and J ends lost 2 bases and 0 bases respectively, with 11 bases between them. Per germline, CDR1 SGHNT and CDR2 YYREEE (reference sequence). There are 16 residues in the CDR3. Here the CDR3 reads CASSLNGATTNEKLFF. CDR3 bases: TGTGCCAGCAGCTTAAACGGGGCAACAACTAATGAAAAACTGTTTTTT.

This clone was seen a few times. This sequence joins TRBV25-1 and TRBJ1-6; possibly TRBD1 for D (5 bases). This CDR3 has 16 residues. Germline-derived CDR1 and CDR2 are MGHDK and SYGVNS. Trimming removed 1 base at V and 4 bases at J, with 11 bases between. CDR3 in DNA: TGTGCCAGCAGTGAATCAACGACAGCTTATAATTCACCCCTCCACTTT. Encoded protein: CASSESTTAYNSPLHF.

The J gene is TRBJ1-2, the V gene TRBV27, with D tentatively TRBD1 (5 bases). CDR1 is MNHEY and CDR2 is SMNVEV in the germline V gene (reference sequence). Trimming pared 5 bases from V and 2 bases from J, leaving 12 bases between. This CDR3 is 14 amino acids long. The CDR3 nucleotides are TGTGCCAGCAGTCGGGGGGACCGAAACTATGGCTACACCTTC. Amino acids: CASSRGDRNYGYTF.

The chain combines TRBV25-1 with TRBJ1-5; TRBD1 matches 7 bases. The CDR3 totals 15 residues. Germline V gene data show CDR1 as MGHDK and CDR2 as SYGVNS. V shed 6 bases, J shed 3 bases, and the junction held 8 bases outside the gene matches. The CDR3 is CASSETTGDNQPQHF. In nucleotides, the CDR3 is TGTGCCAGCAGCGAAACTACAGGGGACAATCAGCCCCAGCATTTT.

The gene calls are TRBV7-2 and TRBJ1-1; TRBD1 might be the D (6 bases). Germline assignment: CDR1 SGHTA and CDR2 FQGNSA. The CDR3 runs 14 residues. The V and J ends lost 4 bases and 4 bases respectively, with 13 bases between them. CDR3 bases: TGTGCCAGCAGCTCCTACCCGGACAGCACTGAAGCTTTCTTT. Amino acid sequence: CASSSYPDSTEAFF.

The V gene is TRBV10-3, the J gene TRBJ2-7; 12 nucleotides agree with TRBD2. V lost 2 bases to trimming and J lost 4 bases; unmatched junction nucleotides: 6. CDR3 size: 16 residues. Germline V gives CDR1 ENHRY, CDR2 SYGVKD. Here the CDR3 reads CAISELTGTSGYEQYF. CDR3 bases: TGTGCCATCAGTGAGCTGACCGGGACTAGCGGGTACGAGCAGTACTTC.

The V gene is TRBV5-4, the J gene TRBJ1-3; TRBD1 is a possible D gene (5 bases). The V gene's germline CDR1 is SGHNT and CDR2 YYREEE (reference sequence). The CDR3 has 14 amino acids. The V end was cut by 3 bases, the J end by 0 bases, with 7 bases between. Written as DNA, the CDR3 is TGTGCCAGCAGCTGGGACCTCTCTGGAAACACCATATATTTT. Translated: CASSWDLSGNTIYF.

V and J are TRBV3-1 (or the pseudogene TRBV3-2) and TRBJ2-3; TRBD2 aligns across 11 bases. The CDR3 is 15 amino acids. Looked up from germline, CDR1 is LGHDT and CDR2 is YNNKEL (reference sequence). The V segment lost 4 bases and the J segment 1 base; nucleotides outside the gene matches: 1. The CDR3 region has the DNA TGTGCCAGCAGCCTAGCGGGGGGGGGCACAGATACGCAGTATTTT. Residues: CASSLAGGGTDTQYF.

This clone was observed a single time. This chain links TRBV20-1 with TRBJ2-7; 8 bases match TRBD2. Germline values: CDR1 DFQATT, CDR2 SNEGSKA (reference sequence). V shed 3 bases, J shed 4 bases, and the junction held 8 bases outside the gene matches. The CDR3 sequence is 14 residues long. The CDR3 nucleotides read TGCAGTGCTAGTGAGCGCGGGGGGAGGTACGAGCAGTACTTC. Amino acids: CSASERGGRYEQYF.

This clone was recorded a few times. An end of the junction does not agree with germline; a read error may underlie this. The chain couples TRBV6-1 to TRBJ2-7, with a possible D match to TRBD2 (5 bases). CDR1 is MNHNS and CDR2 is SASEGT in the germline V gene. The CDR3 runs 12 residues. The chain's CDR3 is CASSESRAWTKF. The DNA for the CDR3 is TGTGCCAGCAGTGAATCGAGGGCCTGGACGAAATTC.

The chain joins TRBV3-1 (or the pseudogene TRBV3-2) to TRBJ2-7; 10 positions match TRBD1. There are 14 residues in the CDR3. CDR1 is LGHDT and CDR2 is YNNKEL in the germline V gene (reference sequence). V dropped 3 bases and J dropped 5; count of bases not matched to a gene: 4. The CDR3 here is CASSQTGGRDEQYF. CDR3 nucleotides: TGTGCCAGCAGCCAGACAGGGGGCAGGGACGAGCAGTACTTC.